The entry below gives a single T cell receptor (beta chain) sequence along with its context. Its antigen is not identified. Germline CDR1 reads SGHTA; CDR2 reads FQGNSA. The CDR3 runs 13 residues. Trimming cost V 6 bases and J 4 bases, with 9 bases left between them. Separate cDNA molecules each had unique molecular identifiers attached to them. TCRdb reprocessed the 5' RACE reads with MiXCR, giving one entry per CDR3 protein. The sample has 55,000 to 85,000 distinct CDR3 sequences, roughly 15% seen once. This sample is part of a study of early T cells in non-severe SARS-CoV-2 infection. Study outcomes and limitations: Anti-spike CD8 responses were favored by VDJdb matching, which missed private and CD4 specificities.

The sequence came from an adult who was a healthcare worker with PCR-confirmed SARS-CoV-2 infection or an uninfected control (not recorded which). The sequencing input was whole blood. The V call is TRBV7-2, the J call TRBJ2-2, with D uncertain. The chain's CDR3 is CASSPRRTGELFF. CDR3 nucleotides: TGTGCCAGCAGTCCGCGGCGCACCGGGGAGCTGTTTTTT.